Detailed here is one T cell receptor (beta chain). Its target is not known. The sample belongs to a study of CD8 T cells in ankylosing spondylitis. The study, taken as a whole, reports: Typical of ankylosing spondylitis blood, it appeared, was a TCR beta motif of under 10 highly homologous variants.

The CDR3 has 14 residues. The ends lost 2 bases at V and 6 bases at J; junction bases unmatched: 4. Germline V gene lookup returns CDR1 MGHRA and CDR2 YSYEKL. TCRdb independently ran MiXCR on the 5' RACE reads; one entry per CDR3 protein. The sample carries approximately 350,000 distinct CDR3 sequences, 20% recorded once. The gene calls are TRBV4-1 and TRBJ1-1, with TRBD1 matching over 9 bases. This TCR was sampled from a male donor with ankylosing spondylitis or in good health (not recorded which). The sequenced sample was blood, either unsorted or a sorted T cell fraction (not recorded which). The CDR3 protein is CASSQTGGYPEAFF. As DNA, the CDR3 is TGCGCCAGCAGCCAAACAGGGGGCTACCCTGAAGCTTTCTTT.